The entry that follows covers one T cell receptor (beta chain) sequence. What it binds is unknown. The data derive from a study of memory CD4+ T cells and cytomegalovirus serostatus. Study conclusions and caveats: Of 150 to 200 reported CMV TCRbeta sequences, under 80 were found in memory CD4+ repertoires.

The sort gate was single viable CD3+CD4+CD8-CD45RO+ cells for memory CD4+ T cells. CD4+ T cells were isolated by positive magnetic selection. Some clones are missing from TCRdb's copy, which holds only in-frame ones; the method was immunoSEQ multiplex PCR. The sample lists around 57,000 clones, around 80% seen once, with less than 0.6% in the top ten. The ends lost 3 bases at V and 4 bases at J; junction bases unmatched: 3. The CDR3 sequence is 14 residues long. Germline CDR1 is KGHSH and CDR2 is LQKENI. Sequencing input: memory CD4+ T cells from blood. The V gene is TRBV18, the J gene TRBJ1-1; 9 nucleotides align to TRBD1. This TCR came from an adult in good health and CMV-seronegative. Some clones in this sample may be carry-over from other donors' samples. The CDR3 coding sequence is TGTGCCAGCTCACCGGGACAGGGTTCCACTGAAGCTTTCTTT. Translation: CASSPGQGSTEAFF.